Below, 20 T cell receptor beta chains from the same sample are listed, as sequenced in a study of identical twins. TCRdb re-analysed the 5' RACE reads in MiXCR, keeping a single row per CDR3 protein. The sample shows around 230,000 distinct CDR3 sequences, 6% to 7% of them seen only once. The same sample was also studied in work on T cells expressing NK-cell markers.

The specimen was CD8+ T cells sorted from blood. These receptors all come from a woman under 30 in good health.

The DNA of the CDR3 is TGCAGCGTTGAAGATGGAGGGGGCGGCTACACCTTC. Protein sequence: CSVEDGGGGYTF. The chain carries TRBV29-1 and TRBJ1-2; 7 bases line up with TRBD1. V was pared by 0 bases and J by 8 bases, with 3 bases of the junction left unmatched. This CDR3 has 12 amino acids. Germline V gene sequence: CDR1 SQVTM, CDR2 ANQGSEA.

Regarding this clonotype: The junction does not match germline at one end; this may be a read error. This chain uses TRBV5-6 with TRBJ2-1; no clear D. CDR1 and CDR2 (germline): SGHDT, YYEEEE. The CDR3 has 12 residues. CDR3 sequence: CASSLGVDSRIF. The CDR3 nucleotides read TGTGCCAGCAGCTTGGGCGTAGATTCGCGTATCTTC. Filled out from reference TRBV5-6 and TRBJ2-1, the complete variable domain reads DAGVTQSPTHLIKTRGQQVTLRCSPKSGHDTVSWYQQALGQGPQFIFQYYEEEERQRGNFPDRFSGHQFPNYSSELNVNALLLGDSALYLCASSLGVDSRIFGPGTRLTVL.

This clonotype appeared a few times. The rearrangement links TRBV24-1 to TRBJ2-2, with D perhaps TRBD2 (6 bases). V was trimmed by 9 bases and J by 6 bases, leaving 13 bases between them. This CDR3 has 13 residues. Per the germline V gene, CDR1 is KGHDR and CDR2 is SFDVKD. Written as DNA, the CDR3 is TGTGCCACCTCAGGAGGGTCGGCCGGGGAGCTGTTTTTT. Translation gives CATSGGSAGELFF.

This clonotype showed up just a few times. This chain joins TRBV19 and TRBJ2-1; D is undetermined. This CDR3 is built from 12 residues. Germline V gene sequence: CDR1 LNHDA, CDR2 SQIVND (reference sequence). The V end lost 1 base, the J end lost 15 bases, and 13 bases lay between the germline ends. As DNA, the CDR3 is TGTGCCAGTAGTATAGGGCGAATCGGTCCGTTCTTC. Residues: CASSIGRIGPFF.

This clonotype appeared many times. The CDR3 sequence: CASSHRQVGNYGYTF. The DNA for the CDR3 is TGTGCCAGCAGCCACCGACAGGTCGGGAACTATGGCTACACCTTC. The chain recombines TRBV3-1 with TRBJ1-2; D might be TRBD1 (6 bases). Germline V gene lookup returns CDR1 LGHDT and CDR2 YNNKEL (reference sequence). The CDR3 extends over 15 amino acids. V gave up 3 bases and J gave up 2 bases, with 13 bases separating them.

This clonotype was counted between two and nine times. The V gene is TRBV7-9, the J gene TRBJ1-3; no firm D call. Germline-derived CDR1 and CDR2 are SEHNR and FQNEAQ (reference sequence). The CDR3 has 12 amino acids. Trimming removed 1 base at V and 7 bases at J, with 5 bases between. The CDR3 region is CASSLGANTIYF. The CDR3 nucleotides are TGTGCCAGCAGCTTAGGGGCGAACACCATATATTTT. The full variable domain, with the rest looked up from reference TRBV7-9 and TRBJ1-3, is DTGVSQNPRHKITKRGQNVTFRCDPISEHNRLYWYRQTLGQGPEFLTYFQNEAQLEKSRLLSDRFSAERPKGSFSTLEIQRTEQGDSAMYLCASSLGANTIYFGEGSWLTVV.

Many counts were recorded for this clonotype. The chain has TRBV9 and TRBJ2-1; 10 nucleotides align to TRBD2. From germline, CDR1 is SGDLS and CDR2 YYNGEE. Unmatched junction bases numbered 2, after V lost 0 bases and J lost 5 bases. The CDR3 runs 15 residues. The CDR3 here is CASSVGLAGDNEQFF. In DNA form, the CDR3 reads TGTGCCAGCAGCGTAGGGCTAGCGGGAGACAATGAGCAGTTCTTC.

This clonotype was counted many times. The J gene is TRBJ2-2, the V gene TRBV7-2, with D perhaps TRBD2 (6 bases). The V gene lost 4 bases and the J gene lost 4 bases, with 13 bases spanning the gap. The CDR3 has 15 residues. CDR1 SGHTA and CDR2 FQGNSA come from the germline V gene. For the CDR3, the DNA is TGTGCCAGCAGCTGGACTACTTCGGGCACCGGGGAGCTGTTTTTT. It translates to CASSWTTSGTGELFF. The full variable domain, its missing parts supplied by reference TRBV7-2 and TRBJ2-2, is GAGVSQSPSNKVTEKGKDVELRCDPISGHTALYWYRQSLGQGLEFLIYFQGNSAPDKSGLPSDRFSAERTGGSVSTLTIQRTQQEDSAVYLCASSWTTSGTGELFFGEGSRLTVL.

There are a few counts of this clonotype. The CDR3 sequence: CASSLALGGSYNSPLHF. Written as DNA, the CDR3 is TGTGCCAGCAGCTTGGCTCTGGGAGGCTCCTATAATTCACCCCTCCACTTT. The chain uses TRBV5-8 and TRBJ1-6; D unresolved. The CDR3 covers 17 residues. The germline V gene encodes CDR1 SGHTS and CDR2 YDEGEE. Trimming shortened V by 0 bases and J by 0 bases, and 10 bases separated the two germline ends. Full variable domain (remainder filled in from reference TRBV5-8 and TRBJ1-6): EAGVTQSPTHLIKTRGQQATLRCSPISGHTSVYWYQQALGLGLQFLLWYDEGEERNRGNFPPRFSGRQFPNYSSELNVNALELEDSALYLCASSLALGGSYNSPLHFGNGTRLTVT.

This clonotype showed up just a few times. The rearrangement links TRBV11-2 to TRBJ2-1, with D possibly matching TRBD2 (7 bases). Per germline, CDR1 SGHAT and CDR2 FQNNGV. V lost 3 bases to trimming and J lost 9 bases, with 15 bases between them. The CDR3 contains 14 residues. The CDR3 reads CASSFNGGQSEQFF. The CDR3 DNA follows: TGTGCCAGCAGCTTCAACGGGGGGCAGAGTGAGCAGTTCTTC.

In its sample, this clonotype was seen once. The chain is built from TRBV4-2 and TRBJ2-1, with a weak D call TRBD2 (6 bases). V was clipped by 4 bases and J by 9 bases, with 13 bases between them. This CDR3 contains 13 residues. Germline V gives CDR1 LGHNA, CDR2 YNFKEQ. CDR3 coding DNA: TGTGCCAGCAGCCCCGGGAGCCTCTGTGAGCAGTTCTTC. This gives the protein CASSPGSLCEQFF.

The chain links TRBV10-2 to TRBJ2-1; 15 nucleotides line up with TRBD2. The V and J ends lost 10 bases and 4 bases, in that order; junction bases with no gene match: 5. The V gene's germline CDR1 is WSHSY and CDR2 SAAADI. The CDR3 sequence is 15 residues long. CDR3 sequence reads: CATRTSGGGYNEQFF. DNA for the CDR3: TGCGCCACCCGGACTAGCGGGGGGGGGTACAATGAGCAGTTCTTC.

This clonotype has ten or more counts. V usage is TRBV12-3 or TRBV12-4 and J usage is TRBJ2-1; D uncertain. This CDR3 is built from 12 residues. Trimming removed 2 bases from V and 6 bases from J, with 5 bases in between. CDR3 loop: CASSLSGNEQFF. As DNA, the CDR3 is TGTGCCAGCAGTTTAAGTGGCAATGAGCAGTTCTTC.

This clonotype came up a few times. The chain links TRBV11-2 to TRBJ1-5; a possible D gene is TRBD1 (5 bases). V lost 3 bases and J 6 bases, leaving 12 bases between the germline ends. Germline V gene lookup returns CDR1 SGHAT and CDR2 FQNNGV. This CDR3 is built from 14 residues. CDR3 bases: TGTGCCAGCAGCTTGGCGCAGGGAGGTCAGCCCCAGCATTTT. Amino acids: CASSLAQGGQPQHF.

This clonotype was detected a few times. The rearrangement links TRBV20-1 to TRBJ1-2; D not certain. V was clipped by 5 bases and J by 3 bases, with 13 bases between them. The CDR3 has 13 residues. Germline V lookup: CDR1 DFQATT, CDR2 SNEGSKA (reference sequence). The CDR3 region has the DNA TGCAGTGCTTTTACCACAGACCACTATGGCTACACCTTC. This gives the protein CSAFTTDHYGYTF.

This clonotype was found a few times. V is TRBV11-1 and J is TRBJ1-3; D is undetermined. The CDR3 runs to 18 residues. Trimming left V 3 bases short and J 1 base short, with 19 bases between. Germline CDR1 is SGHAT and CDR2 is FQDESV (reference sequence). CDR3 coding DNA: TGTGCCAGCAGCTTTTCTGGTGACGCCCGGCCTTCTGGAAACACCATATATTTT. Protein sequence: CASSFSGDARPSGNTIYF.

The chain joins TRBV6-5 to TRBJ1-4; TRBD1 aligns across 12 bases. Germline CDR1 and CDR2: MNHEY and SVGAGI. The CDR3 is made up of 18 amino acids. V gave up 0 bases and J gave up 5 bases; unmatched junction bases: 7. CDR3 in amino acids: CASSYSGQGATGNEKLFF. The CDR3 DNA sequence: TGTGCCAGCAGTTACTCGGGACAGGGGGCGACGGGGAATGAAAAACTGTTTTTT.

V is TRBV4-3 and J is TRBJ2-6; tentatively, D is TRBD1 or TRBD2 (5 bases each). Germline loops: CDR1 LGHNA, CDR2 YSLEER. CDR3 length: 18 amino acids. V dropped 4 bases and J dropped 1 base, with 17 bases sitting between them. In nucleotides, the CDR3 is TGCGCCAGCAGCCCCGAGATGGGGGTGGTTTCTGGGGCCAACGTCCTGACTTTC. It translates to CASSPEMGVVSGANVLTF.

This clonotype was seen more than once but under ten times. The chain uses TRBV12-3 or TRBV12-4 and TRBJ1-1; D may be TRBD1 (5 bases). The CDR3 has 15 residues. The V end was cut by 3 bases, the J end by 1 base, with 12 bases between. CDR3 in amino acids: CASSFNAGPNTEAFF. The CDR3 DNA reads as TGTGCCAGCAGTTTTAACGCAGGGCCGAACACTGAAGCTTTCTTT.

This clonotype has ten or more counts. J is TRBJ2-7 and V is TRBV5-6; a possible D gene is TRBD2 (6 bases). Looked up from germline, CDR1 is SGHDT and CDR2 is YYEEEE. This CDR3 is 13 amino acids long. V shed 4 bases and J shed 3 bases, with 11 bases lying between them. The CDR3 region is CASSVGSLYEQYF. The CDR3 DNA sequence: TGTGCCAGCAGCGTCGGGAGCCTCTACGAGCAGTACTTC.